This T cell receptor (beta chain) came from a study of T cells after yellow fever vaccination. Each CDR3 protein gets one entry after TCRdb re-called the 5' RACE reads with MiXCR. The sample yields around 260,000 distinct CDR3 sequences, about 5.2% seen once. This clonotype was counted between two and nine times. V lost 4 bases and J 4 bases, leaving 14 bases between the germline ends. Germline values: CDR1 SGHDN, CDR2 FVKESK. The length of the CDR3 is 15 residues. The material was CD4+ T cells sorted from PBMCs, obtained on the day of the yellow fever booster vaccination. The TCR comes from a man in his late teens or twenties who received the YFV17D yellow fever vaccine. The chain uses TRBV14 and TRBJ2-1, with D perhaps matching TRBD1 (5 bases). CDR3 bases: TGTGCCAGCAGCCCACCTCGGACATATTACAATGAGCAGTTCTTC. Translation gives CASSPPRTYYNEQFF.